Each of the 6 T cell receptor beta chains below was sequenced from the same sample in a study of human CD8 memory T cell subsets. Researchers made TCR beta libraries via UMI-labeled 5' RACE. TCRdb re-called the 5' RACE reads and catalogs CDR3 proteins one per entry, DNA excluded. The sample spans 3,000 to 4,500 distinct CDR3 sequences; the ten largest clones claim 20%. Sequenced input: CD8+ T cells from PBMCs. Every receptor here comes from a human donor in good health.

CDR3 sequence reads: CASSYELAGLAAVTQYF. The J gene is TRBJ2-5, the V gene TRBV6-6; checking the TCRdb D call of TRBD2 is not possible without DNA. Looked up from germline, CDR1 is MNHNY and CDR2 is SVGAGI (reference sequence). CDR3 size: 17 residues.

The rearrangement joins TRBV10-1 to TRBJ2-7; TCRdb names TRBD1, which stays unverified in the absence of DNA. From germline, CDR1 is WNHNN and CDR2 SYGVQD (reference sequence). The CDR3 contains 16 residues. The CDR3 region is CASSDGAGRDSYEQYF.

This rearrangement joins TRBV7-9 to TRBJ1-5. CDR1 SEHNR and CDR2 FQNEAQ come from the germline V gene (reference sequence). The CDR3 is made up of 13 amino acids. The CDR3 loop reads CASSLAGHQPQHF.

Considering frequency, this clonotype is medium-sized (0.01 to 0.1%). The chain uses TRBV7-9 and TRBJ2-7. This CDR3 is 14 amino acids long. The germline CDR1 and CDR2 sequences are SEHNR and FQNEAQ (reference sequence). The CDR3 sequence: CASSLITVSYEQYF.

This rearrangement joins TRBV7-3 to TRBJ2-1; TCRdb indicates TRBD2, and absent DNA this call remains unverified. Germline lookup yields CDR1 SGHTA and CDR2 FQGTGA. The CDR3 consists of 15 residues. CDR3 amino acids: CASSLTSGISNEQFF.

Measured by frequency, this clonotype is medium-sized. CDR3 sequence reads: CASRPEGTYNSPLHF. The chain is built from TRBV28 and TRBJ1-6. Per the germline V gene, CDR1 is MDHEN and CDR2 is SYDVKM. The CDR3 spans 15 residues.